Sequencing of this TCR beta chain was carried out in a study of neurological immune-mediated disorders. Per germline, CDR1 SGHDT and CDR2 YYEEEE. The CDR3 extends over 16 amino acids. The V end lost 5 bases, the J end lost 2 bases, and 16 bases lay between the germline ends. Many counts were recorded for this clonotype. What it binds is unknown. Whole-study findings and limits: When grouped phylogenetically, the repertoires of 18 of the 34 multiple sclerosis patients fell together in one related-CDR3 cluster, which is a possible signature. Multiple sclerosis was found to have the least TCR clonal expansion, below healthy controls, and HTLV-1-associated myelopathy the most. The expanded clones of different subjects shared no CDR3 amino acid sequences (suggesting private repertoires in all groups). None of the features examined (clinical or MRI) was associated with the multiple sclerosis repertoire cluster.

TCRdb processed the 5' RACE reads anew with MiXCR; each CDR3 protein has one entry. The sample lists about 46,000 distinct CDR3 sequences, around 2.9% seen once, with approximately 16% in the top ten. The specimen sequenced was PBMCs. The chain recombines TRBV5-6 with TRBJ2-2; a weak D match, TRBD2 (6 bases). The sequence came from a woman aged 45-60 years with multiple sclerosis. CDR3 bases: TGTGCCAGCAGGTTTACTAGCCTAGCCAACACCGGGGAGCTGTTTTTT. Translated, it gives CASRFTSLANTGELFF.